The 9 T cell receptor beta chains listed next were all sequenced from one sample in a study of metastatic and nonmetastatic thyroid tumors. TCRdb ran MiXCR on the PCR reads. Among roughly 20,000 clones listed, less than 40% were seen once. Thyroid surgery was preceded by no treatment in any patient. The specimen sequenced was tumor tissue. The receptor set was obtained from a female donor with papillary thyroid cancer or a benign thyroid nodule (not recorded which). Some clones in this sample may be carry-over from other donors' samples.

The V and J genes are TRBV28 and TRBJ2-7, with D perhaps TRBD1 (6 bases). Germline assignment: CDR1 MDHEN and CDR2 SYDVKM. The length of the CDR3 is 13 residues. The V and J ends lost 6 bases and 1 base respectively, with 10 bases between them. The CDR3: CASRVQGSYEQYF. The CDR3 nucleotides are TGTGCCAGCAGGGTACAGGGTTCCTACGAGCAGTACTTC.

This clone was detected only a few times. The gene calls are TRBV19 and TRBJ2-7, with 9 bases that match TRBD2. Per germline, CDR1 LNHDA and CDR2 SQIVND (reference sequence). The length of the CDR3 is 14 residues. The junction had 3 bases not matched to a gene; V was cut back by 2 bases and J by 4 bases. The chain's CDR3 is CASSISSGVYEQYF. CDR3 nucleotides: TGTGCCAGTAGTATATCTAGCGGGGTATACGAGCAGTACTTC.

This clone ranks as medium-sized (0.01 to 0.1%). This chain joins TRBV20-1 and TRBJ1-5; 7 positions agree with TRBD1. The V gene end was trimmed by 0 bases and the J gene end by 6 bases; junction bases not matched to a gene: 14. Per germline, CDR1 DFQATT and CDR2 SNEGSKA (reference sequence). There are 17 residues in the CDR3. CDR3 in amino acids: CSARDLYRGGFAQPQHF. CDR3 in DNA: TGCAGTGCTAGAGATCTTTACCGAGGGGGCTTCGCTCAGCCCCAGCATTTT.

Only a few counts were recorded for this clone. The chain combines TRBV6-1 with TRBJ1-1, with D possibly TRBD1 on 6 matching bases. Germline-derived CDR1 and CDR2 are MNHNS and SASEGT. The V and J ends lost 6 bases and 7 bases respectively, with 15 bases between them. There are 13 residues in the CDR3. Here the CDR3 DNA reads TGTGCCAGCAGGCCCACAGGGTGTCTTGAAGCTTTCTTT. Residues: CASRPTGCLEAFF.

The V call is TRBV2, the J call TRBJ2-1, with TRBD2 identical over 10 bases. CDR3 length: 13 residues. V trimming: 6 bases; J trimming: 5 bases; junction bases outside the gene matches: 1. CDR1 SNHLY and CDR2 FYNNEI come from the germline V gene. Here the CDR3 reads CASRGLADNEQFF. The CDR3 DNA is TGTGCCAGCAGAGGACTAGCGGACAATGAGCAGTTCTTC. Together with reference TRBV2 and TRBJ2-1, the CDR3 gives the full variable domain: EPEVTQTPSHQVTQMGQEVILRCVPISNHLYFYWYRQILGQKVEFLVSFYNNEISEKSEIFDDQFSVERPDGSNFTLKIRSTKLEDSAMYFCASRGLADNEQFFGPGTRLTVL.

This clone has just a few counts. The chain recombines TRBV11-3 with TRBJ2-7; D uncertain. The CDR3 covers 14 residues. V lost 0 bases and J 0 bases, leaving 6 bases between the germline ends. Germline assignment: CDR1 SGHNT and CDR2 YENEEA. This CDR3 is CASSLEVTSYEQYF. In nucleotides, the CDR3 is TGTGCCAGCAGCTTAGAGGTTACCTCCTACGAGCAGTACTTC.

The chain recombines TRBV5-1 with TRBJ2-7, with TRBD1 matching over 8 bases. Germline CDR1 reads SGHRS; CDR2 reads YFSETQ. Losses at the gene ends were 1 base for V and 2 bases for J; bases not matched to a gene: 8. CDR3 length: 16 residues. CDR3 amino acids: CASSLSTGGRAYEQYF. As DNA, the CDR3 is TGCGCCAGCAGCTTGTCCACAGGGGGTAGGGCCTACGAGCAGTACTTC.

This chain's CDR3 is CASSFYRVEEQFF. CDR3 nucleotide sequence: TGTGCCAGCAGCTTCTACAGGGTGGAAGAGCAGTTCTTC. The rearrangement uses TRBV7-3 and TRBJ2-1; D may be TRBD1 (6 bases). The germline gives CDR1 SGHTA, CDR2 FQGTGA. The germline V and J ends were trimmed by 3 bases and 10 bases, with 13 bases remaining between them. The CDR3 length is 13 residues.

This clone was counted only a few times. This sequence joins TRBV12-3 or TRBV12-4 and TRBJ2-7; 10 bases agree with TRBD2. The CDR3 runs 14 residues. The trim removed 6 bases at V and 4 bases at J, leaving 6 bases unmatched. CDR3: CASSSSGGQYEQYF. The CDR3 nucleotides read TGTGCCAGCAGCAGTAGCGGGGGGCAATACGAGCAGTACTTC.